The T cell receptor beta chain described here comes from a study of identical twins. Overall study results and limits: Fewer insertions were carried by abundant cord blood beta clonotypes, but none was seen in memory repertoires. Cross-sectional statistical analysis was relied on for the conclusions, without the same donors being followed.

It was template switching that added a universal primer site, and there were unique molecular identifiers on the cDNA. One entry per CDR3 protein results from TCRdb running MiXCR on the 5' RACE reads. Among hundreds of thousands of distinct CDR3 sequences listed, 5.5% to 6.5% were seen once. The V and J ends lost 6 bases and 5 bases respectively, with 16 bases between them. Germline CDR1 and CDR2: LGHNA and YSLEER. The CDR3 sequence is 14 residues long. Everyone who gave samples was a healthy Caucasian. Comment on this clonotype: Its antigen is still unknown.

The TCR originated in a man younger than 35 in good health. Sequenced sample: naive T cells sorted from blood. The rearrangement uses TRBV4-3 and TRBJ1-1; D uncertain. The CDR3 bases are TGCGCCAGCAGTCCAAAAGTTGGAGGGACTGAAGCTTTCTTT. Encoded protein: CASSPKVGGTEAFF.